This T cell receptor (beta chain) originates from a study of cytomegalovirus exposure and HLA in healthy donors. Overall study findings and caveats: When a later analysis compared HLA-associated TCR beta chains with equally common others, the HLA-associated chains turned out to be more clonally expanded and to have lower generation probabilities. Later analysis demonstrated an association between a missense DCLRE1C variant and TCR beta V- and J-gene trimming.

This clone was recorded once. Its antigen remains unknown. A multiplex PCR was run with 60 Vbeta primers and 13 Jbeta primers. The protocol was immunoSEQ multiplex PCR, while the TCRdb copy is restricted to in-frame clones and leaves out a portion. The sample has 110,000 or so clones; 77% are singletons. The germline V and J ends were trimmed by 4 bases and 1 base, with 13 bases remaining between them. The length of the CDR3 is 16 residues. From germline, CDR1 is LNHNV and CDR2 YYDKDF (reference sequence). The specimen sequenced was PBMCs. The V gene is TRBV15, the J gene TRBJ2-2, with D possibly being TRBD2 (6 bases). This clonotype originated in a man aged 35-49 years in good health and CMV-seropositive. The CDR3 DNA follows: TGTGCCACCAGCACCGGCGGGGTTTTGAACACCGGGGAGCTGTTTTTT. Translation: CATSTGGVLNTGELFF.